This T cell receptor (beta chain) was recorded in a study of cytotoxic CD8 clonotypes in ibrutinib-treated CLL. Whole-study context: Averaging across samples gave roughly 250,000 productive templates and approximately 87,000 productive rearrangements. Study findings and constraints: Exceeding age-matched healthy donors, baseline clonality also tracked the counts of circulating CD8+ T cells. Sampling times (in sustained-remission versus progressing patients) were not the same.

V was clipped by 6 bases and J by 8 bases, with 16 bases between them. Per germline, CDR1 MNHNY and CDR2 SVGAGI (reference sequence). This CDR3 comprises 13 residues. Turning to this clone: Its target is not known.

The data were produced by immunoSEQ multiplex PCR, yet TCRdb's version contains in-frame clones alone and is incomplete. The table includes approximately 60,000 clones, 56% detected once. Source: PBMCs, taken after 24 months of ibrutinib treatment. The sequence was collected from a human donor with chronic lymphocytic leukemia. The chain couples TRBV6-6 to TRBJ1-1; D is unresolved. CDR3 amino acids: CASSELRADEAFF. Here the CDR3 DNA reads TGTGCCAGCAGCGAATTGCGGGCGGACGAAGCTTTCTTT.